A single sample gave rise to the 3 T cell receptor beta chains below, sequenced in a study of T cell repertoires in cytomegalovirus infection. TCRdb re-called the reads with MiXCR, one entry per CDR3 protein. The data hold almost 550,000 distinct CDR3 sequences, with 16% observed a single time. The sequenced sample was CD8+ T cells from PBMCs. The receptor source for this set is a human donor in good health (CMV status not recorded). Some clones in this sample may be carry-over from other donors' samples.

The chain is built from TRBV19 and TRBJ1-6, with D unclear. Trimming took off 5 bases at V and 8 bases at J, with 7 bases between the two ends. The germline V gene has CDR1 LNHDA and CDR2 SQIVND (reference sequence). The CDR3 covers 12 residues. The CDR3 is CASSLGYSPLHF. As DNA, the CDR3 is TGTGCCAGTAGTTTGGGGTATTCACCCCTCCACTTT. Based on the CDR3 plus reference TRBV19 and TRBJ1-6, the full variable domain is DGGITQSPKYLFRKEGQNVTLSCEQNLNHDAMYWYRQDPGQGLRLIYYSQIVNDFQKGDIAEGYSVSREKKESFPLTVTSAQKNPTAFYLCASSLGYSPLHFGNGTRLTVT.

This chain uses TRBV4-1 with TRBJ2-7; D gene unclear. The CDR3 is 15 amino acids. V shed 0 bases and J shed 0 bases, with 9 bases lying between them. CDR1 MGHRA and CDR2 YSYEKL come from the germline V gene. The CDR3: CASSQDTQLSYEQYF. CDR3 coding DNA: TGCGCCAGCAGCCAAGACACACAGCTCTCCTACGAGCAGTACTTC.

A few counts support this clonotype. This chain joins TRBV19 and TRBJ1-4; D unresolved. Trimming stripped 1 base from V and 7 bases from J, with 7 bases between. Germline V gene sequence: CDR1 LNHDA, CDR2 SQIVND (reference sequence). This CDR3 is built from 13 residues. The CDR3 loop is CASSIASGEKLFF. CDR3 DNA sequence: TGTGCCAGTAGTATAGCCAGCGGTGAAAAACTGTTTTTT.